The 17 T cell receptor beta chains presented below share a single source sample, sequenced in a study of blood T cell repertoires in COVID-19. Sequenced by immunoSEQ multiplex PCR; TCRdb stores in-frame clones only, minus some. The sample yields fewer than 250,000 clones, around nine tenths seen once. Input material: peripheral blood. The receptor source for this set is a woman between 40 and 55 years old with acute or convalescent COVID-19.

The chain combines TRBV19 with TRBJ1-2; 7 positions agree with TRBD1. This CDR3 is built from 14 residues. J was trimmed by 2 bases and V by 6 bases; bases with no gene match: 6. Germline values: CDR1 LNHDA, CDR2 SQIVND (reference sequence). CDR3 nucleotide sequence: TGTGCCAGTAGCCGACAGGGTTTAAACTATGGCTACACCTTC. This translates into CASSRQGLNYGYTF.

The chain combines TRBV24-1 with TRBJ2-1; possible D gene TRBD1, 6 bases. The CDR3 runs 13 residues. V gave up 5 bases and J gave up 8 bases, with 12 bases separating them. From germline, CDR1 is KGHDR and CDR2 SFDVKD. CDR3 sequence reads: CATSVGAGDEQFF. The CDR3 nucleotides read TGTGCCACCAGTGTGGGGGCCGGCGATGAGCAGTTCTTC.

This clone was found once. The rearrangement links TRBV5-4 to TRBJ1-2; 8 bases are shared with TRBD1. CDR1 SGHNT and CDR2 YYREEE come from the germline V gene (reference sequence). This CDR3 has 14 residues. Trimming took 2 bases from V and 6 from J; bases not matched to a gene: 6. The CDR3 sequence: CASSFADRGNGYTF. CDR3 in DNA: TGTGCCAGCAGCTTTGCAGACAGGGGAAATGGCTACACCTTC.

The chain combines TRBV19 with TRBJ1-2; D remains ambiguous. There are 16 residues in the CDR3. Germline-derived CDR1 and CDR2 are LNHDA and SQIVND (reference sequence). Between the trimmed V and J ends, which lost 6 bases and 3 bases, there was a span of 20 bases. The CDR3: CASRGMAPTGYYGYTF. CDR3 in DNA: TGTGCCAGTAGGGGGATGGCACCGACGGGATACTATGGCTACACCTTC.

The chain combines TRBV5-8 with TRBJ1-2; maybe TRBD1 (5 bases). In germline, CDR1 is SGHTS, CDR2 YDEGEE. This CDR3 is built from 15 residues. The V end lost 4 bases, the J end lost 8 bases, and 21 bases lay between the germline ends. Written as DNA, the CDR3 is TGTGCCAGCAGCCAAAAGGGTGGGGCCTTTTTCGGCTACACCTTC. This sequence encodes CASSQKGGAFFGYTF.

The chain joins TRBV5-1 to TRBJ1-2, with TRBD1 identical over 8 bases. The CDR3 extends over 13 amino acids. The junction had 3 bases not matched to a gene; V was cut back by 2 bases and J by 6 bases. In germline, CDR1 is SGHRS, CDR2 YFSETQ. CDR3 DNA: TGCGCCAGCAGCTTCTCAGGGGGCGATGGCTACACCTTC. Translated, it gives CASSFSGGDGYTF. The whole variable domain, filled in from reference TRBV5-1 and TRBJ1-2, reads KAGVTQTPRYLIKTRGQQVTLSCSPISGHRSVSWYQQTPGQGLQFLFEYFSETQRNKGNFPGRFSGRQFSNSRSEMNVSTLELGDSALYLCASSFSGGDGYTFGSGTRLTVV.

The sample holds one count of this clone. The chain employs TRBV4-1 and TRBJ1-2, with TRBD1 matching over 9 bases. Per germline, CDR1 MGHRA and CDR2 YSYEKL. The CDR3 length is 18 residues. The J segment lost 2 bases and the V segment lost 4 bases, leaving 14 bases of the junction unmatched. The CDR3 region is CASSPATVRDRVNYGYTF. For the CDR3, the DNA is TGCGCCAGCAGCCCAGCCACTGTCCGGGACAGGGTCAACTATGGCTACACCTTC.

The chain links TRBV5-1 to TRBJ2-1; possibly TRBD1 for D (5 bases). CDR1 and CDR2 from the germline V gene are SGHRS and YFSETQ. CDR3 length: 14 amino acids. Between the trimmed V and J ends, which lost 1 base and 8 bases, there was a span of 13 bases. CDR3 amino acids: CASSLRAQGHEQFF. In DNA form, the CDR3 reads TGCGCCAGCAGCTTGAGGGCCCAGGGCCATGAGCAGTTCTTC.

This chain joins TRBV25-1 and TRBJ1-5; the D gene is possibly TRBD1 (6 bases). With 3 bases removed from V and 7 bases from J, the gap between germline ends came to 13 bases. Germline lookup yields CDR1 MGHDK and CDR2 SYGVNS. The CDR3 spans 14 residues. As DNA, the CDR3 is TGTGCCAGCAGTGATTTGGGGGCGTCGCAGCCCCAGCATTTT. As protein: CASSDLGASQPQHF.

The rearrangement joins TRBV29-1 to TRBJ2-5; no definite D call. V lost 4 bases and J lost 3, with 3 bases in between. The CDR3 length is 10 residues. Looked up from germline, CDR1 is SQVTM and CDR2 is ANQGSEA. The CDR3 nucleotides read TGCAGCGTTGGAGAAGAGACCCAGTACTTC. Protein product: CSVGEETQYF. Supplemented by reference TRBV29-1 and TRBJ2-5, the full variable domain reads SAVISQKPSRDICQRGTSLTIQCQVDSQVTMMFWYRQQPGQSLTLIATANQGSEATYESGFVIDKFPISRPNLTFSTLTVSNMSPEDSSIYLCSVGEETQYFGPGTRLLVL.

The chain combines TRBV5-6 with TRBJ1-5, with D tentatively TRBD1 (5 bases). Per the germline V gene, CDR1 is SGHDT and CDR2 is YYEEEE. Trimming stripped 4 bases from V and 0 bases from J, with 8 bases between. CDR3 size: 14 residues. Here the CDR3 DNA reads TGTGCCAGCAGCCCAAGGGGTAGCAATCAGCCCCAGCATTTT. The encoded protein is CASSPRGSNQPQHF.

The chain links TRBV6-6 to TRBJ1-1; D is ambiguous. The CDR3 totals 14 residues. With 0 bases removed from V and 8 bases from J, the gap between germline ends came to 13 bases. Germline lookup yields CDR1 MNHNY and CDR2 SVGAGI (reference sequence). The CDR3 DNA sequence: TGTGCCAGCAGTTACTCTAACGGTTTAAACGAAGCTTTCTTT. Translated, it gives CASSYSNGLNEAFF.

This chain connects TRBV5-1 to TRBJ1-5, with 7 bases fitting TRBD1. J lost 1 base, V lost 4 bases, and 5 bases had no gene match. CDR3 length: 15 residues. CDR1 is SGHRS and CDR2 is YFSETQ in the germline V gene. The CDR3 is CASSQGGQSNQPQHF. Here the CDR3 DNA reads TGCGCCAGCAGCCAGGGGGGACAGAGCAATCAGCCCCAGCATTTT.

CDR3 sequence reads: CASSQSGGGAGELFF. The CDR3, as DNA: TGTGCCAGCAGCCAGAGCGGGGGGGGTGCCGGGGAGCTGTTTTTT. This chain links TRBV4-2 with TRBJ2-2, with 10 bases that match TRBD2. The germline V gene has CDR1 LGHNA and CDR2 YNFKEQ. With 3 bases clipped from V and 6 bases from J, the junction kept 4 bases outside the gene matches. The CDR3 has 15 amino acids.

This chain uses TRBV27 with TRBJ2-3; possible D gene TRBD1, 5 bases. The V end was cut by 4 bases, the J end by 4 bases, with 15 bases between. Per germline, CDR1 MNHEY and CDR2 SMNVEV (reference sequence). CDR3 length: 15 residues. The CDR3 reads CASSSDSQRPDTQYF. Here the CDR3 DNA reads TGTGCCAGCAGTTCAGACAGTCAACGGCCAGATACGCAGTATTTT.

V gene TRBV11-2 combines with J gene TRBJ1-2; 9 positions match TRBD1. Germline V gene data show CDR1 as SGHAT and CDR2 as FQNNGV. The CDR3 is 15 amino acids. J lost 5 bases, V lost 4 bases, and 8 bases had no gene match. The CDR3: CASSSEGQGVYGYTF. The CDR3 DNA sequence: TGTGCCAGCAGCTCCGAGGGACAGGGAGTGTATGGCTACACCTTC.

The V call is TRBV13, the J call TRBJ1-1, with D hard to call. Trimming shortened V by 3 bases and J by 1 base, and 9 bases separated the two germline ends. The CDR3 spans 14 residues. Germline-derived CDR1 and CDR2 are PRHDT and FYEKMQ (reference sequence). The CDR3 DNA reads TGTGCCAGCAGCTTCTTAGCGTCGAACACTGAAGCTTTCTTT. This gives the protein CASSFLASNTEAFF.